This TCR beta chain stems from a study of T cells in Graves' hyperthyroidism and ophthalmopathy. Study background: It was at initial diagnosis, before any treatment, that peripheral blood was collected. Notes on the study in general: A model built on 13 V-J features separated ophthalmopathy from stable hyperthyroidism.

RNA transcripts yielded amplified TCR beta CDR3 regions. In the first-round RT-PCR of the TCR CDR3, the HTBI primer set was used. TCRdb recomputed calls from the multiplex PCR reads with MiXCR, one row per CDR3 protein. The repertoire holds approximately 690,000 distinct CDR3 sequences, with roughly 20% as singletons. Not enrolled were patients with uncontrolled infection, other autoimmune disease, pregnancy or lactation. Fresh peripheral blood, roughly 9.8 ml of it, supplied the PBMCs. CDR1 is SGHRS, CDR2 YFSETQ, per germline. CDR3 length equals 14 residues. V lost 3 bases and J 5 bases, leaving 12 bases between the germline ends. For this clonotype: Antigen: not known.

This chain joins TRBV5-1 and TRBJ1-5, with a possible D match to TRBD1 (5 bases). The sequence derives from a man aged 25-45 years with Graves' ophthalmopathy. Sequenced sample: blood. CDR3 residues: CASSWGTSDQPQHF. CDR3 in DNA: TGCGCCAGCAGCTGGGGGACCTCGGATCAGCCCCAGCATTTT.